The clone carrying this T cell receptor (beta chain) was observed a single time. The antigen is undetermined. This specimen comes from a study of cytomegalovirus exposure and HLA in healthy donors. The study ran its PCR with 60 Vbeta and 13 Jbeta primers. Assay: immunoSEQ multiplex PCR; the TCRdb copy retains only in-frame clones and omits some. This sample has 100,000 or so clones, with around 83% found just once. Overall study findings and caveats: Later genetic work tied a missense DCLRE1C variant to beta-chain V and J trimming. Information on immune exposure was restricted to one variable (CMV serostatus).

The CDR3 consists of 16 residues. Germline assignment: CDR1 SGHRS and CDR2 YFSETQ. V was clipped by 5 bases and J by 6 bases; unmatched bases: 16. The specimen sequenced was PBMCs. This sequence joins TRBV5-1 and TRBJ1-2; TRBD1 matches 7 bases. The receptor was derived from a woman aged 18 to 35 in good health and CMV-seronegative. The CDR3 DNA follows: TGCGCCAGCAGTCCCACGGGGGGGACAGAACCTAATGGCTACACCTTC. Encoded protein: CASSPTGGTEPNGYTF.